A single sample is the source of the 24 T cell receptor beta chains below, sequenced in a study of blood T cells in healthy people across ages. A second about 7 to 12 cycle PCR used barcoded and J-beta primers. TCRdb recomputed calls from the 5' RACE reads with MiXCR, one row per CDR3 protein. The repertoire holds some 730,000 distinct CDR3 sequences, 22% seen once, with around a fifth in the top ten. What was sequenced was blood. The receptors originated from a man aged 70-80 years in good health.

This clonotype occurred a few times. This chain uses TRBV29-1 with TRBJ2-1, with 9 bases aligning to TRBD1. Trimming cost V 8 bases and J 1 base; bases outside gene matches: 6. The germline gives CDR1 SQVTM, CDR2 ANQGSEA. CDR3 length: 14 amino acids. The DNA of the CDR3 is TGCAGCCTGGGACAGGGATCTTCCTACAATGAGCAGTTCTTC. Translated, it gives CSLGQGSSYNEQFF.

This clonotype was seen more than once but under ten times. This rearrangement joins TRBV27 to TRBJ1-2; TRBD1 matches at 9 bases. The CDR3 length is 17 residues. V shed 0 bases and J 4 bases; nucleotides not matched to a gene: 9. The V gene's germline CDR1 is MNHEY and CDR2 SMNVEV (reference sequence). Here the CDR3 reads CASSLSTGQGLGYGYTF. The CDR3 coding sequence is TGTGCCAGCAGTTTATCGACGGGACAGGGACTTGGCTATGGCTACACCTTC.

V gene TRBV10-3 combines with J gene TRBJ1-1, with D possibly TRBD1 on 5 matching bases. This CDR3 is built from 14 residues. Deletions cut 8 bases from V and 1 base from J, with 14 bases between. Per the germline V gene, CDR1 is ENHRY and CDR2 is SYGVKD. The CDR3 sequence: CAIGLGGENTEAFF. CDR3 nucleotides: TGTGCCATCGGGTTGGGGGGTGAGAACACTGAAGCTTTCTTT.

This clonotype turned up a few times. The rearrangement links TRBV14 to TRBJ2-3; 8 bases are shared with TRBD1. The CDR3 extends over 15 amino acids. V was pared by 4 bases and J by 3 bases, with 6 bases of the junction left unmatched. Per germline, CDR1 SGHDN and CDR2 FVKESK. CDR3 nucleotide sequence: TGTGCCAGCAGCCTCCGGGACAGGAGGACAGATACGCAGTATTTT. Its protein product is CASSLRDRRTDTQYF.

This CDR3 is CAISAQSYEQYF. The CDR3 DNA sequence: TGTGCCATCAGTGCACAGAGCTACGAGCAGTACTTC. V gene TRBV10-3 combines with J gene TRBJ2-5, with D hard to call. The last part of the DNA fits TRBJ2-7 better; the J call may be wrong. Germline lookup yields CDR1 ENHRY and CDR2 SYGVKD. CDR3 size: 12 residues.

The rearrangement links TRBV7-2 to TRBJ1-1; 7 positions agree with TRBD1. V gave up 5 bases and J gave up 5 bases; unmatched junction bases: 8. Per germline, CDR1 SGHTA and CDR2 FQGNSA. There are 14 residues in the CDR3. The CDR3 reads CASSQDRARTEAFF. In nucleotides, the CDR3 is TGTGCCAGCAGCCAAGACAGGGCTAGGACTGAAGCTTTCTTT. The full variable domain, in which reference TRBV7-2 and TRBJ1-1 provide the parts outside the CDR3, is GAGVSQSPSNKVTEKGKDVELRCDPISGHTALYWYRQSLGQGLEFLIYFQGNSAPDKSGLPSDRFSAERTGGSVSTLTIQRTQQEDSAVYLCASSQDRARTEAFFGQGTRLTVV.

The J gene is TRBJ2-3, the V gene TRBV12-3 or TRBV12-4; D gene ambiguous. V lost 2 bases and J lost 3, with 3 bases in between. This CDR3 region has 12 residues. DNA of the CDR3: TGTGCCAGCAGTTTAATGACAGATACGCAGTATTTT. The encoded protein is CASSLMTDTQYF.

This clonotype was counted a few times. The chain combines TRBV6-6 with TRBJ2-1; 8 nucleotides align to TRBD2. This CDR3 region has 15 residues. J gave up 5 bases and V 2 bases, and 5 bases lay outside the gene matches. Germline V CDR1 and CDR2: MNHNY, SVGAGI (reference sequence). CDR3 coding DNA: TGTGCCAGCAGTTACCCTAGCGGGTCTGACAATGAGCAGTTCTTC. Encoded protein: CASSYPSGSDNEQFF.

This clonotype was observed a handful of times. The chain recombines TRBV12-3 or TRBV12-4 with TRBJ2-1; D uncertain. The CDR3 has 15 residues. Trimming removed 5 bases at V and 3 bases at J, with 14 bases between. The CDR3 nucleotides read TGTGCCAGCAGTCGCCTCGGAGCGCTCTACAATGAGCAGTTCTTC. This gives the protein CASSRLGALYNEQFF.

The chain links TRBV11-2 to TRBJ1-4; D perhaps matches TRBD1 (5 bases). V lost 8 bases, J lost 0 bases, and 10 bases lay in between. The germline V gene has CDR1 SGHAT and CDR2 FQNNGV. The CDR3 runs to 14 residues. The CDR3 DNA is TGTGCCAGCGCGATGGGGCCAACTAATGAAAAACTGTTTTTT. This codes for CASAMGPTNEKLFF.

This clonotype was seen a handful of times. The rearrangement links TRBV24-1 to TRBJ1-5; tentatively, D is TRBD1 (5 bases). The V and J ends lost 4 bases and 3 bases respectively, with 9 bases between them. The length of the CDR3 is 14 residues. Germline V lookup: CDR1 KGHDR, CDR2 SFDVKD. CDR3 sequence: CATSETGFNQPQHF. CDR3 DNA: TGTGCCACCAGTGAAACAGGATTCAATCAGCCCCAGCATTTT.

This chain uses TRBV18 with TRBJ1-4; TRBD1 agrees at 9 bases. V dropped 0 bases and J dropped 7; count of bases not matched to a gene: 3. Germline values: CDR1 KGHSH, CDR2 LQKENI. The CDR3 totals 15 residues. Written as DNA, the CDR3 is TGTGCCAGCTCACCACCTTTGGACAGGGGTGAAAAACTGTTTTTT. It yields the protein CASSPPLDRGEKLFF. The whole variable domain, remainder taken from reference TRBV18 and TRBJ1-4, is NAGVMQNPRHLVRRRGQEARLRCSPMKGHSHVYWYRQLPEEGLKFMVYLQKENIIDESGMPKERFSAEFPKEGPSILRIQQVVRGDSAAYFCASSPPLDRGEKLFFGSGTQLSVL.

This clonotype was counted a few times. The chain combines TRBV25-1 with TRBJ1-1; possible D gene TRBD1, 5 bases. The V gene lost 7 bases and the J gene lost 3 bases, with 12 bases spanning the gap. The CDR3 has 13 amino acids. Germline lookup yields CDR1 MGHDK and CDR2 SYGVNS. The CDR3 region is CASKRGGDTEAFF. CDR3 DNA sequence: TGTGCCAGCAAAAGGGGAGGAGACACTGAAGCTTTCTTT.

Comment on this clonotype: This CDR3 is missing its conserved last phenylalanine or tryptophan, likely due to a read error. CDR3 sequence: CASSPRDLSEAFL. The CDR3 coding sequence is TGCGCCAGCAGCCCTAGGGACCTATCTGAAGCTTTCTTG. The chain couples TRBV5-1 to TRBJ1-1, with a tentative D call TRBD1 (5 bases). Germline CDR1 is SGHRS and CDR2 is YFSETQ. Trimming took 4 bases from V and 6 from J, leaving 13 bases between them. The CDR3 consists of 13 residues.

This clonotype was seen more than once but under ten times. The gene calls are TRBV28 and TRBJ2-3; 8 nucleotides agree with TRBD2. CDR1 and CDR2 from the germline V gene are MDHEN and SYDVKM. This CDR3 is built from 16 residues. J was trimmed by 1 base and V by 5 bases; bases with no gene match: 8. CDR3 DNA sequence: TGTGCCAGCAGTGATCTAGCGGGCCTCGGCACAGATACGCAGTATTTT. Its translation: CASSDLAGLGTDTQYF.

The V gene is TRBV7-9, the J gene TRBJ2-7, with D possibly being TRBD1 or TRBD2 (6 bases each). The CDR3 loop spans 15 amino acids. Between the trimmed V and J ends, which lost 4 bases and 2 bases, there was a span of 15 bases. Per germline, CDR1 SEHNR and CDR2 FQNEAQ (reference sequence). The CDR3 is CASSSTGGLAYEQYF. CDR3 in DNA: TGTGCCAGCAGCTCAACTGGGGGGCTTGCCTACGAGCAGTACTTC.

This clonotype was counted a few times. The chain joins TRBV28 to TRBJ2-1, with 7 bases identical to TRBD1. With the DNA end fitting TRBJ2-7 better, the J assignment may be wrong. Germline loops: CDR1 MDHEN, CDR2 SYDVKM. This CDR3 comprises 12 residues. The CDR3 sequence: CAAGTAFIEQYF. The CDR3 nucleotides read TGTGCCGCCGGGACAGCCTTCATCGAGCAGTACTTC.

This clonotype was counted at least ten times. The V call is TRBV28, the J call TRBJ1-2; TRBD1 aligns across 8 bases. The germline V gene encodes CDR1 MDHEN and CDR2 SYDVKM. Trimming at V came to 6 bases and at J to 4 bases, leaving 10 bases not matched to a gene. CDR3 length equals 15 residues. The CDR3 region is CASRRNRGGSYGYTF. CDR3 coding DNA: TGTGCCAGCAGACGTAACAGGGGGGGCTCCTATGGCTACACCTTC.

This clonotype was seen more than once but under ten times. The chain links TRBV29-1 to TRBJ2-5; 9 positions match TRBD1. CDR3 length: 13 amino acids. Germline CDR1 SQVTM, CDR2 ANQGSEA. V was pared by 7 bases and J by 3 bases, with 6 bases of the junction left unmatched. CDR3 DNA: TGCAGCGCTACGACAGGGGGGGAAGAGACCCAGTACTTC. Encoded protein: CSATTGGEETQYF.

The chain uses TRBV7-9 and TRBJ2-4, with TRBD1 as a possible D gene (5 bases). Between the trimmed V and J ends, which lost 5 bases and 8 bases, there was a span of 10 bases. Germline V gene sequence: CDR1 SEHNR, CDR2 FQNEAQ (reference sequence). The CDR3 sequence is 12 residues long. As DNA, the CDR3 is TGTGCCAGCAGCAACGCAGGGTACATTCAGTACTTC. Its protein is CASSNAGYIQYF.

The genes are TRBV7-2 and TRBJ2-1; D unresolved. The J call is uncertain, as TRBJ2-7 better fits the DNA end. This CDR3 spans 12 amino acids. Germline CDR1 SGHTA, CDR2 FQGNSA. The CDR3 protein is CASSFGGAEQYV. The CDR3 nucleotides read TGTGCCAGCAGCTTTGGTGGAGCCGAGCAGTACGTC.

This chain uses TRBV7-8 with TRBJ2-1; D uncertain. Germline CDR1 and CDR2: SGHVS and FQNEAQ. The CDR3 length is 13 residues. V lost 3 bases, J lost 9 bases, and 12 bases lay in between. The CDR3 here is CASSFSNRFEQFF. In nucleotides, the CDR3 is TGTGCCAGCAGCTTTTCGAACCGGTTTGAGCAGTTCTTC.

This chain uses TRBV5-5 with TRBJ2-3, with D unclear. Germline CDR1 is SGHKS and CDR2 is YYEKEE (reference sequence). The CDR3 covers 15 residues. V lost 4 bases and J lost 1, with 13 bases in between. In DNA form, the CDR3 reads TGTGCCAGCAGCCTAGAACAGCTACGCACAGATACGCAGTATTTT. This encodes CASSLEQLRTDTQYF.

The chain links TRBV9 to TRBJ2-4; D call uncertain. Germline loops: CDR1 SGDLS, CDR2 YYNGEE. Trimming shortened V by 0 bases and J by 9 bases, and 13 bases separated the two germline ends. CDR3 size: 14 residues. The CDR3, as DNA: TGTGCCAGCAGCGTAGGAGGTATGGAGAGCATTCAGTACTTC. It yields the protein CASSVGGMESIQYF. The full variable domain, completed using reference TRBV9 and TRBJ2-4, is DSGVTQTPKHLITATGQRVTLRCSPRSGDLSVYWYQQSLDQGLQFLIQYYNGEERAKGNILERFSAQQFPDLHSELNLSSLELGDSALYFCASSVGGMESIQYFGAGTRLSVL.